The sequence of this T cell receptor (beta chain) was determined in a study of blood T cell repertoires in COVID-19. In the study overall: Researchers got acute and convalescent COVID-19 samples from the United States, Italy and Spain. The analysed material was cDNA or gDNA that came from T cells, B-cell-depleted T cells, or PBMCs.

There are a few counts of this clone. After removal of 5 bases from V and 6 bases from J, the junction contained 18 bases not matched to a gene. In germline, CDR1 is LNHDA, CDR2 SQIVND (reference sequence). The CDR3 is made up of 18 amino acids. In the source study's methods: Amplified reference gene primers provided the basis for estimating nucleated cell counts. Some clones are missing from TCRdb's copy, which holds only in-frame ones; the method was immunoSEQ multiplex PCR. V and J calls and clone size are as listed in that table; D and trimming were resolved from the DNA. The sample yields about 99,000 clones, 79% seen once.

Sequencing input: peripheral blood. V is TRBV19 and J is TRBJ2-4; the match to TRBD1 covers 8 bases. This clonotype originated in a woman of 80 years or more with active or convalescent COVID-19. This CDR3 is CASSVHLAGTGFGNIQYF. DNA of the CDR3: TGTGCCAGTAGTGTACACCTGGCCGGGACAGGATTCGGAAACATTCAGTACTTC.